These 16 T cell receptor beta chains were all obtained from the same sample, sequenced in a study of T cell repertoires in cytomegalovirus infection. TCRdb independently ran MiXCR on the reads; one entry per CDR3 protein. The data show about 890,000 distinct CDR3 sequences, with around a third seen just once and over 12% held by the top ten. These TCRs' antigens remain unknown. The source was cultured CD8+ T cells from PBMCs, collected from culture after CMV antigen stimulation. All receptors derive from a human donor in good health (CMV status not recorded). Some clones in this sample may be carry-over from other donors' samples.

This clonotype appeared a few times. The V and J genes are TRBV5-1 and TRBJ1-6; 9 bases agree with TRBD1. The J segment lost 10 bases and the V segment lost 4 bases, leaving 9 bases of the junction unmatched. Germline CDR1 reads SGHRS; CDR2 reads YFSETQ. CDR3 length: 15 amino acids. The CDR3 region is CASSTGQGNWSPLHF. DNA of the CDR3: TGCGCCAGCAGCACCGGACAGGGGAATTGGTCACCCCTCCACTTT.

This chain links TRBV5-5 with TRBJ2-2; maybe TRBD1 (5 bases). CDR3 size: 15 residues. Germline CDR1 is SGHKS and CDR2 is YYEKEE (reference sequence). V was cut by 0 bases and J by 2 bases, with 8 bases left in between. In nucleotides, the CDR3 is TGTGCCAGCAGCTTGGTGGGGCAAAACACCGGGGAGCTGTTTTTT. Protein product: CASSLVGQNTGELFF.

This clonotype was seen only a few times. The V and J genes are TRBV6-6 and TRBJ1-1; the D is unclear. The V gene's germline CDR1 is MNHNY and CDR2 SVGAGI (reference sequence). The CDR3 totals 19 residues. With 2 bases removed from V and 0 bases from J, the gap between germline ends came to 22 bases. Written as DNA, the CDR3 is TGTGCCAGCAGTTACCCCGAACCTCAGCCAACGACCATGAACACTGAAGCTTTCTTT. Amino acid sequence: CASSYPEPQPTTMNTEAFF.

The rearrangement links TRBV20-1 to TRBJ1-5, with D possibly TRBD1 on 6 matching bases. Per the germline V gene, CDR1 is DFQATT and CDR2 is SNEGSKA (reference sequence). There are 12 residues in the CDR3. Trimming removed 3 bases at V and 9 bases at J, with 12 bases between. The CDR3 loop reads CSARTQGTPQHF. The CDR3 bases are TGCAGTGCTAGGACCCAGGGGACGCCCCAGCATTTT.

This sequence joins TRBV25-1 and TRBJ1-1, with D perhaps TRBD1 (5 bases). The length of the CDR3 is 15 residues. V lost 6 bases, J lost 0 bases, and 14 bases lay in between. Germline CDR1 is MGHDK and CDR2 is SYGVNS. DNA for the CDR3: TGTGCCAGCAGCGGGACGGCAACTATGAACACTGAAGCTTTCTTT. This gives the protein CASSGTATMNTEAFF.

The chain employs TRBV9 and TRBJ2-3; TRBD2 agrees at 13 bases. V lost 3 bases to trimming and J lost 2 bases; unmatched junction nucleotides: 6. The CDR3 consists of 17 residues. Germline V lookup: CDR1 SGDLS, CDR2 YYNGEE. The CDR3 DNA reads as TGTGCCAGCAGCGAGGCCGGGACTAGCGGGGACACAGATACGCAGTATTTT. Its protein is CASSEAGTSGDTDTQYF.

Only a few counts were recorded for this clonotype. The chain employs TRBV27 and TRBJ2-5, with 8 bases lining up with TRBD2. V dropped 5 bases and J dropped 5; count of bases not matched to a gene: 16. Per germline, CDR1 MNHEY and CDR2 SMNVEV (reference sequence). The CDR3 has 17 residues. CDR3 loop: CASSPRGGTSGLETQYF. The CDR3 DNA sequence: TGTGCCAGCAGTCCACGGGGGGGTACTAGCGGACTCGAGACCCAGTACTTC.

This clonotype showed up just a few times. The chain uses TRBV5-1 and TRBJ2-1, with 10 positions matching TRBD1. Trimming at V came to 2 bases and at J to 9 bases, leaving 5 bases not matched to a gene. The length of the CDR3 is 14 residues. Per germline, CDR1 SGHRS and CDR2 YFSETQ. The CDR3 region has the DNA TGCGCCAGCAGCTTTCGGGACAGGGGTATTGAGCAGTTCTTC. Its protein product is CASSFRDRGIEQFF.

This clonotype was observed a handful of times. V is TRBV27 and J is TRBJ2-1; D perhaps matches TRBD2 (5 bases). Trimming pared 3 bases from V and 4 bases from J, leaving 16 bases between. The CDR3 has 16 residues. Germline CDR1 and CDR2: MNHEY and SMNVEV (reference sequence). CDR3 bases: TGTGCCAGCAGTTTGGCCCTCGGGGAGCAATACAATGAGCAGTTCTTC. Its translation is CASSLALGEQYNEQFF.

The chain combines TRBV7-2 with TRBJ1-2; possibly TRBD1 for D (5 bases). This CDR3 is built from 15 residues. Germline lookup yields CDR1 SGHTA and CDR2 FQGNSA. Trimming took 7 bases from V and 4 from J, leaving 19 bases between them. In nucleotides, the CDR3 is TGTGCCAGCAAAATGGGGGGGGGAAGTATCTATGGCTACACCTTC. Translating gives CASKMGGGSIYGYTF.

The chain joins TRBV11-1 to TRBJ2-1; 7 bases fit TRBD2. This CDR3 has 16 residues. Germline V gives CDR1 SGHAT, CDR2 FQDESV (reference sequence). V trimming: 1 base; J trimming: 0 bases; junction bases outside the gene matches: 3. DNA for the CDR3: TGTGCCAGCAGCTTAGTCCCTAGCGGCTCCTACAATGAGCAGTTCTTC. This codes for CASSLVPSGSYNEQFF.

This clonotype was observed a few times. DNA for the CDR3: TGTGCCAGCAGAAACCCCCTGGGACAGGCGAACACCGGGGAGCTGTTTTTT. Protein sequence: CASRNPLGQANTGELFF. The rearrangement joins TRBV7-6 to TRBJ2-2, with 8 positions matching TRBD1. The CDR3 is 17 residues long. Losses at the gene ends were 6 bases for V and 0 bases for J; bases not matched to a gene: 9. CDR1 is SGHVS, CDR2 FNYEAQ, per germline.

This clonotype was seen only a few times. The gene calls are TRBV27 and TRBJ2-2; tentative D call: TRBD1 (5 bases). The CDR3 runs 15 residues. Trimming took 3 bases from V and 2 from J, leaving 10 bases between them. Germline CDR1 MNHEY, CDR2 SMNVEV (reference sequence). The CDR3 region has the DNA TGTGCCAGCAGTTTTTCGCAGGGAAACACCGGGGAGCTGTTTTTT. Protein sequence: CASSFSQGNTGELFF.

Only one count was recorded for this clonotype. The rearrangement links TRBV11-3 to TRBJ2-2; no clear D. Trimming cost V 0 bases and J 4 bases, with 12 bases left between them. The CDR3 length is 16 residues. Germline CDR1 is SGHNT and CDR2 is YENEEA. CDR3 coding DNA: TGTGCCAGCAGCTTAGAATCCGGGCTGACCACCGGGGAGCTGTTTTTT. Residues: CASSLESGLTTGELFF.

Points on this clonotype: It may be a read error: a sequence one base away is much more abundant. Since no conserved phenylalanine or tryptophan closes the CDR3, a read error is the likely cause. V and J are TRBV7-6 and TRBJ1-5, with D tentatively TRBD1 (5 bases). Germline CDR1 reads SGHVS; CDR2 reads FNYEAQ. Between the trimmed V and J ends, which lost 5 bases and 3 bases, there was a span of 17 bases. This CDR3 has 16 residues. CDR3 coding DNA: TGTGCCAGCAGCCCCAATCCACCAGGGCTCAATCAGCCCCAGCATTCT. It specifies CASSPNPPGLNQPQHS.

CDR3 DNA: TGTGCCAGCAGCGTAGGTGTCTCAGAGACCCAGTACTTC. Translation: CASSVGVSETQYF. The chain uses TRBV9 and TRBJ2-5, with D hard to call. Germline CDR1 SGDLS, CDR2 YYNGEE. This CDR3 comprises 13 residues. V lost 0 bases, J lost 4 bases, and 7 bases lay in between. The full variable domain, in which reference TRBV9 and TRBJ2-5 provide the parts outside the CDR3, is DSGVTQTPKHLITATGQRVTLRCSPRSGDLSVYWYQQSLDQGLQFLIQYYNGEERAKGNILERFSAQQFPDLHSELNLSSLELGDSALYFCASSVGVSETQYFGPGTRLLVL.